Below, one T cell receptor (beta chain) is given with its context. The antigen is not known. The data are from a study of Ad26.COV2.S vaccination and SARS-CoV-2 variants. Study-level background: Intramuscularly, Ad26.COV2.S was given either once or twice, 56 days apart. Regarding the study as a whole: Reported post-vaccination CD8+ and CD4+ T cell responses to spike showed substantial breadth. Measurement of non-spike TCR breadth gave similar results in vaccine and placebo recipients.

Method: immunoSEQ multiplex PCR; TCRdb's copy keeps in-frame clones and lacks some. The sample holds 410,000 or so clones; approximately 92% are singletons and the top ten take less than 15%. The length of the CDR3 is 13 residues. Germline V gives CDR1 GTSNPN, CDR2 SVGIG (reference sequence). V lost 0 bases to trimming and J lost 8 bases, with 13 bases between them. The treatment was: about 20 received Ad26.COV2.S at low or high dose, single or two shots; a few received placebo; per-sample allocation not given. Sampling took place 63 days after the first vaccine or placebo injection. The sample consisted of peripheral blood, taken in a trial of Ad26.COV2.S vaccine versus placebo. The sequence was collected from a person between 18 and 60 years old who received the Ad26.COV2.S COVID-19 vaccine or a placebo. The chain recombines TRBV30 with TRBJ1-2, with D possibly matching TRBD1 (5 bases). CDR3 protein: CAWSVRDSGGYTF. CDR3 DNA sequence: TGTGCCTGGAGTGTACGTGACAGTGGGGGCTACACCTTC.